This T cell receptor (beta chain) was profiled in a study of control samples from healthy donors and cancer patients. The assay was immunoSEQ multiplex PCR, and TCRdb's table has in-frame clones only and misses some. The sample yields approximately 150,000 clones, 94% seen once. This clone was seen just once. The sequenced sample consisted of blood. The TCR was taken from a woman aged 18-29 years in good health.

The CDR3 spells CASSLVGTAYSPLHF. CDR3 nucleotides: TGCGCCAGCAGCTTGGTTGGGACGGCCTATTCACCCCTCCACTTT. The chain has TRBV5-1 and TRBJ1-6; perhaps TRBD1 as D (5 bases). Trimming left V 0 bases short and J 8 bases short, with 12 bases between. CDR1 is SGHRS and CDR2 is YFSETQ in the germline V gene. The CDR3 spans 15 residues.